The rows below give T cell receptor beta chains drawn from one sample of a study of T cells in Graves' hyperthyroidism and ophthalmopathy. In TCRdb, the multiplex PCR reads were re-called with MiXCR into one record per CDR3 protein. The profile shows hundreds of thousands of distinct CDR3 sequences, roughly 14% of them singletons. The source material was blood. These receptors were collected from a woman aged 18-35 years with Graves' hyperthyroidism. CDR3s include the opening cysteine and the closing phenylalanine or tryptophan. The D gene is left open where the match is weak. For some rows the clone size is stated as once, few or many, or as a class when expanded; others skip it.

CDR3nt | CDR3aa | v_gene | abundance | j_gene | d_gene
TGTGCCAGCAGCCAAGAGGGACTAGCGGGAAGCCCCACAGATACGCAGTATTTT | CASSQEGLAGSPTDTQYF | TRBV3-1 | NA | TRBJ2-3 | TRBD2
TGTGCCAGCAGCTACAGCCTCGTGAACACTGAAGCTTTCTTT | CASSYSLVNTEAFF | TRBV11-2 | many | TRBJ1-1 | NA
TGTGCCAGCAGGGGGACTAGCGGGAGTAAGGTGGGCTACGAGCAGTACTTC | CASRGTSGSKVGYEQYF | TRBV28 | many | TRBJ2-7 | TRBD2
TGTGCCTGGAGGTTTCCCGGGAAATACAATGAGCAGTTCTTC | CAWRFPGKYNEQFF | TRBV30 | NA | TRBJ2-1 | NA
TGTGCCAGCACTAAGATGGGGGTGAGTCAGCCCCAGCATTTT | CASTKMGVSQPQHF | TRBV2 | many | TRBJ1-5 | NA
TGTGCCATCAGTGAGTCGGAATCGGGTCGGGAGGTGTACAATGAGCAGTTCTTC | CAISESESGREVYNEQFF | TRBV10-3 | many | TRBJ2-1 | TRBD2
TGTGCCAGCAGCTACCGGCCTGGGGATTCACCCCTCCACTTT | CASSYRPGDSPLHF | TRBV7-3 | many | TRBJ1-6 | NA
TGTGCCAGCAGTGAAAGGGGAGGGTGGGCCGGGGGCCTGATCTCCTACGAGCAGTACTTC | CASSERGGWAGGLISYEQYF | TRBV6-1 | few | TRBJ2-7 | NA
TGCGCCAGCAGCTTGGGGGCGGGAGAAGGGTACAATGAGCAGTTCTTC | CASSLGAGEGYNEQFF | TRBV5-1 | many | TRBJ2-1 | TRBD2
TGTGCCAGCTCACCGGGACAGACTCAGCCCCAGCATTTT | CASSPGQTQPQHF | TRBV18 | many | TRBJ1-5 | TRBD1
TGCGCCAGCAGTTCAACCCAAAACTCCGTTTGGGAGACCCAGTACTTC | CASSSTQNSVWETQYF | TRBV5-1 | NA | TRBJ2-5 | NA